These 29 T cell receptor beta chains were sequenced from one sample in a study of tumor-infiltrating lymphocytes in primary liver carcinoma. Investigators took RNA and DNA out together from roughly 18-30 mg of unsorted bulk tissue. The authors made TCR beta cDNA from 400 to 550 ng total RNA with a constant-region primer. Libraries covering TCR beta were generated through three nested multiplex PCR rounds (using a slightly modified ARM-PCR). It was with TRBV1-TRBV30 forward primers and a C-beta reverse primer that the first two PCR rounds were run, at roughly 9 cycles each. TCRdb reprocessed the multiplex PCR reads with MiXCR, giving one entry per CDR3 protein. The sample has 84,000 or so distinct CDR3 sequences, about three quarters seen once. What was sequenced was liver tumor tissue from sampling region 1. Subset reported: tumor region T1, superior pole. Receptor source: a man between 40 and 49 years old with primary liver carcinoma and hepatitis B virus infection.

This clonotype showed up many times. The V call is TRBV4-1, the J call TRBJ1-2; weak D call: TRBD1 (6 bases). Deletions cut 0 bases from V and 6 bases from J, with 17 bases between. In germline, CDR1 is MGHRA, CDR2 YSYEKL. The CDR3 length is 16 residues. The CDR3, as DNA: TGCGCCAGCAGCCAAGAAGATTCAGGGGAAATAGATGGCTACACCTTC. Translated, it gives CASSQEDSGEIDGYTF.

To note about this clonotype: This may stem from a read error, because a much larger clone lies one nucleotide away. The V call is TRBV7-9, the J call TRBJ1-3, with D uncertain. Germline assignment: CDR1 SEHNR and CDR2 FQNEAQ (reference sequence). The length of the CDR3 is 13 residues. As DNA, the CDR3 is TGTGCCAGCAGCCGGGCCTCTGGAAACTCCATATATTTT. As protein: CASSRASGNSIYF.

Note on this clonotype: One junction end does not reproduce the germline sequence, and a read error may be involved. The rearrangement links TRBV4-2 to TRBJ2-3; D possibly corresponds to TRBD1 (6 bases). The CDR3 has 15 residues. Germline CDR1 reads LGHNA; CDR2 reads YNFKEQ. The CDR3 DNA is TGTGCCAGCAGCCAAGGAAAGGGGGATTTGGATATGCAGTATTTT. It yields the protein CASSQGKGDLDMQYF.

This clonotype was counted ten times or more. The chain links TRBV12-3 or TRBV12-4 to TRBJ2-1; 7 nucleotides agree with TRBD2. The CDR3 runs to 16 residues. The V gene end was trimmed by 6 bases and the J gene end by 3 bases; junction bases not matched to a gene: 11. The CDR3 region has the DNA TGTGCCAGCAGCTTGCGAAGCGGGAACTTCTACAATGAGCAGTTCTTC. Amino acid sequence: CASSLRSGNFYNEQFF.

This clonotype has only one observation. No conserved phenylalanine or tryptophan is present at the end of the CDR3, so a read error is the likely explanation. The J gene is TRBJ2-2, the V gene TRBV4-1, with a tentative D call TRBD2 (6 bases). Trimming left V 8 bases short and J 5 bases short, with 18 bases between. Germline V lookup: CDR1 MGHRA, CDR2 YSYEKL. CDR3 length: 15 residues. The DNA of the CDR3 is TGCGCCAGCTGTCAAGATCACGGGGGAACCGGGGAGCTGTTTCTT. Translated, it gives CASCQDHGGTGELFL.

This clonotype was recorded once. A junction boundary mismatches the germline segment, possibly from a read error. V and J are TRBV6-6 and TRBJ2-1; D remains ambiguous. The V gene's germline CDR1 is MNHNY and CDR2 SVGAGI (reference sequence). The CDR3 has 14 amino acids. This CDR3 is CAKMNLHSYSEQFF. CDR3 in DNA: TGCGCCAAGATGAACCTGCACTCCTACAGTGAGCAGTTCTTC.

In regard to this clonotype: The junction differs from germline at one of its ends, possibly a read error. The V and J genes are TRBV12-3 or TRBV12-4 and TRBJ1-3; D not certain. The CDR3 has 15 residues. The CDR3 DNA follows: TGTGCCAACAGTCCCCTCCGTCCATTTGGAAACACCATATATTTT. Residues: CANSPLRPFGNTIYF.

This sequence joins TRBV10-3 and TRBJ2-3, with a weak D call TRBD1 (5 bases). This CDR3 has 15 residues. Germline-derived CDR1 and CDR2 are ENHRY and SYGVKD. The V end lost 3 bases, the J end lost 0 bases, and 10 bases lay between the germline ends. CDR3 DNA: TGTGCCATCAGTGATGGGGCTGCTAGCACAGATACGCAGTATTTT. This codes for CAISDGAASTDTQYF.

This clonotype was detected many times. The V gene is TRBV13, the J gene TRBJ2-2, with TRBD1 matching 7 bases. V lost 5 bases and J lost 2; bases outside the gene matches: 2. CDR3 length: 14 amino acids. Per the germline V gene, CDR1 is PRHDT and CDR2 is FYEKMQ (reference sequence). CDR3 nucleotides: TGTGCCAGCAGCAGGGACAGTAACACCGGGGAGCTGTTTTTT. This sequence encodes CASSRDSNTGELFF.

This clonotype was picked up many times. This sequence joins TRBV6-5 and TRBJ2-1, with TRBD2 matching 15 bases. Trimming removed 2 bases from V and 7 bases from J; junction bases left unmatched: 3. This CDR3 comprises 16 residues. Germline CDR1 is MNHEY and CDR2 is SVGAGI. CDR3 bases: TGTGCCAGCAGTTACACGGGACTAGCGGGGGGTAATGAGCAGTTCTTC. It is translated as CASSYTGLAGGNEQFF.

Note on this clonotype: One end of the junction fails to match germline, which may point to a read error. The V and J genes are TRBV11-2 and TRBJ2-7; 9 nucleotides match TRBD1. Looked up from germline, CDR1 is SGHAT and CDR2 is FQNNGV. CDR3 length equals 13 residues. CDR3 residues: CACSWTGDNEQYF. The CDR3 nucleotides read TGTGCCTGCAGCTGGACAGGGGATAATGAGCAGTACTTC.

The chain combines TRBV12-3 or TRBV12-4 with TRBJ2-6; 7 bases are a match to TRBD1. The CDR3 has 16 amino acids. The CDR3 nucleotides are TGTGGCAGTTTAACGGGACAGACCTCTGGGGCCAACGTCCTGACTTTC. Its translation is CGSLTGQTSGANVLTF.

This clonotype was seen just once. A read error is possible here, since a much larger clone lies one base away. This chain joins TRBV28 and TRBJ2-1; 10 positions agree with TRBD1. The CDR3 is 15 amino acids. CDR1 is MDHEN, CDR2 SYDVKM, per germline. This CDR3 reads CVSSPGDRGDNEQFF. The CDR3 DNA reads TGTGTCAGCAGTCCCGGGGACAGGGGTGACAATGAGCAGTTCTTC.

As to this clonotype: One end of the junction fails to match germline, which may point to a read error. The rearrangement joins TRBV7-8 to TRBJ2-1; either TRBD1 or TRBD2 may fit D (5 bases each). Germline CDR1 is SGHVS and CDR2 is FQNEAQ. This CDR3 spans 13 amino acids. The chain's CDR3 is CANSLGTASEQFF. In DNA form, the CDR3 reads TGTGCCAACAGCTTAGGGACGGCCAGTGAGCAGTTCTTC.

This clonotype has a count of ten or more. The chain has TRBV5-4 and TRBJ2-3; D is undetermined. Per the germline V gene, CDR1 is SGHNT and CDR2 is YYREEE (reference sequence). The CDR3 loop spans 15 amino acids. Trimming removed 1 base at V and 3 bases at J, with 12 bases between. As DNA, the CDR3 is TGTGCCAGCAGCTTGTCTAACCGCCTGACAGATACGCAGTATTTT. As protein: CASSLSNRLTDTQYF. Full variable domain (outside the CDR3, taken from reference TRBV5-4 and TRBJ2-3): ETGVTQSPTHLIKTRGQQVTLRCSSQSGHNTVSWYQQALGQGPQFIFQYYREEENGRGNFPPRFSGLQFPNYSSELNVNALELDDSALYLCASSLSNRLTDTQYFGPGTRLTVL.

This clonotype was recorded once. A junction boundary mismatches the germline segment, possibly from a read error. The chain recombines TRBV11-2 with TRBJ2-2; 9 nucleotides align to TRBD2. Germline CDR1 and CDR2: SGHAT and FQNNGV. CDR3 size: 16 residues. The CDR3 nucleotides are TGTGCCAGCAACTTAGTGGGGCTAGCGGGAACCGGAGAGCTGTTTTTT. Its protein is CASNLVGLAGTGELFF.

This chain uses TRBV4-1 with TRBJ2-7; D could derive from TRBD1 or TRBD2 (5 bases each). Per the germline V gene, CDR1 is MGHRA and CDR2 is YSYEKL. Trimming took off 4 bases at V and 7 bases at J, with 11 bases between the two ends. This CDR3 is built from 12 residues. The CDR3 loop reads CASSPSGSEQYF. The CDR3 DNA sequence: TGCGCCAGCAGCCCTTCAGGGAGTGAGCAGTACTTC.

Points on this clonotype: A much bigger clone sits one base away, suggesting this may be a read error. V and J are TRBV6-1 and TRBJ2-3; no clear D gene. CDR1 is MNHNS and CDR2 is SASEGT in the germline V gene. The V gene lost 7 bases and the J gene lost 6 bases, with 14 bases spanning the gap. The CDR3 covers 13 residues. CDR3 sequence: CASIVRLVDTQYF. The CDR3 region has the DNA TGTGCCAGCATTGTTCGACTGGTGGATACGCAGTATTTT.

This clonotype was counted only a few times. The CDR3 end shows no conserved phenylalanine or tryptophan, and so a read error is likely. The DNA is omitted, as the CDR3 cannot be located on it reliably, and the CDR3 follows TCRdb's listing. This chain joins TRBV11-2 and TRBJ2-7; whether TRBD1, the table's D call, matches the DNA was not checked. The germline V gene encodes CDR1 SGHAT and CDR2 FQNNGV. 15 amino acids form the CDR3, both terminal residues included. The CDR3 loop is CASSLQGTGLREHYL.

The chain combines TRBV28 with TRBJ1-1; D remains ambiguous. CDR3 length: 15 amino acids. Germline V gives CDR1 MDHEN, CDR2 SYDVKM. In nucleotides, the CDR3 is TGTGACACCCAAGACATAGAGGGTGGAAGCACTGAAGCTTTCTTT. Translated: CDTQDIEGGSTEAFF.

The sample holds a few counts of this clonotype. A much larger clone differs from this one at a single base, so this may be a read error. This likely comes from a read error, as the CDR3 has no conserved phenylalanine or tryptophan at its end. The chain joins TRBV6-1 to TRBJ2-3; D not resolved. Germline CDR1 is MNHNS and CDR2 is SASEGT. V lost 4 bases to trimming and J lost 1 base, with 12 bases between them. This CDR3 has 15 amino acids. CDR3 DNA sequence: TGTGCCAGCAGTGTCTATTTGCTTGGCACAGATACGCAGTATTCT. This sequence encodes CASSVYLLGTDTQYS.

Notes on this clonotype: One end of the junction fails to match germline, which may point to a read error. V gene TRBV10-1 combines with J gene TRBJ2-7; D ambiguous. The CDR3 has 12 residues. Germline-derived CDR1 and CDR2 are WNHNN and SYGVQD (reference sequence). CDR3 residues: CASSVNGGEQYF. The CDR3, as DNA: TGCGCCAGTAGTGTGAATGGTGGCGAGCAGTACTTC.

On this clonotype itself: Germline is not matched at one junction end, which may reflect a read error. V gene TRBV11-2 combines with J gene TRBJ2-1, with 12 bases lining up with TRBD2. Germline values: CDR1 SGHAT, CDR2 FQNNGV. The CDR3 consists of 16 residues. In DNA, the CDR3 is TGTGTCAGTAGCTTTCGACTAGCGGGAGATTTCAATGAGCAATTCTTC. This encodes CVSSFRLAGDFNEQFF.

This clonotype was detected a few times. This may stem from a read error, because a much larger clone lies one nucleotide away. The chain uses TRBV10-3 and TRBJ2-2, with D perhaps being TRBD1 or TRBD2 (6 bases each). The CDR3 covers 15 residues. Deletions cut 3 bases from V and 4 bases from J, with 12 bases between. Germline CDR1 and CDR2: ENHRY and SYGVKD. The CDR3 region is CAISEGGGLTGELFF. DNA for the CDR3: TGTGCCATCAGTGAAGGGGGAGGCCTCACCGGGGAGCTGTTTTTT.

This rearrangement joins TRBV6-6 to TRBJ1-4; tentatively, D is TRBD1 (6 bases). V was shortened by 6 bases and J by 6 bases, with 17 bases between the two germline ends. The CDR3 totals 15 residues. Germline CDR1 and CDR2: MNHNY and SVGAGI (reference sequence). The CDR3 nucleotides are TGTGCCAGCAGGCCCGCTGGGGGGCGTGATGAAAAACTGTTTTTT. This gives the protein CASRPAGGRDEKLFF.

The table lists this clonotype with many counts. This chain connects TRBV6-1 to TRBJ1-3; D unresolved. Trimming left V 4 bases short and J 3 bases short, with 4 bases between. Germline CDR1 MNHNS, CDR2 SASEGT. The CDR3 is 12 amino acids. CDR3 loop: CASSGGGNTIYF. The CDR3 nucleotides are TGTGCCAGCAGTGGAGGTGGAAACACCATATATTTT.

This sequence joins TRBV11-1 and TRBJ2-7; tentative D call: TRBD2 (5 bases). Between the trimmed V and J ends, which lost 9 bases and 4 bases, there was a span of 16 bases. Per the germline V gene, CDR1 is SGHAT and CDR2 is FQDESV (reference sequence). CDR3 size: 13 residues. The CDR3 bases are TGTGCCAGGAGTGAGGGCAAAACTTACGAGCAGTACTTC. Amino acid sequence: CARSEGKTYEQYF. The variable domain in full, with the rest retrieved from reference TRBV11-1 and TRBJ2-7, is EAEVAQSPRYKITEKSQAVAFWCDPISGHATLYWYRQILGQGPELLVQFQDESVVDDSQLPKDRFSAERLKGVDSTLKIQPAELGDSAMYLCARSEGKTYEQYFGPGTRLTVT.

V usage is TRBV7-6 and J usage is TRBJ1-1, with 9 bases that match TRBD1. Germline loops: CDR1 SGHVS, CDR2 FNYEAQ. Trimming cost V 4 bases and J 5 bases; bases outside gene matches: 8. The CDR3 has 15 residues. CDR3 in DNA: TGTGCCAGCAGCTCTAAGGACAGGGGAGAAACTGAAGCTTTCTTT. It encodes CASSSKDRGETEAFF.

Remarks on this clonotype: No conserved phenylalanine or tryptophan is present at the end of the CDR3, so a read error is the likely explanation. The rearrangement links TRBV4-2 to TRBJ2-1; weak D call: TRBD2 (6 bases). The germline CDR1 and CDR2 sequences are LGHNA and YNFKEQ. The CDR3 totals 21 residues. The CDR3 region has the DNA TGTGTCAGCAGCCAAGACTGGATTAGCGGACAACGTGACAGCTCCTACAATGAGCAGTTCATC. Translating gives CVSSQDWISGQRDSSYNEQFI.